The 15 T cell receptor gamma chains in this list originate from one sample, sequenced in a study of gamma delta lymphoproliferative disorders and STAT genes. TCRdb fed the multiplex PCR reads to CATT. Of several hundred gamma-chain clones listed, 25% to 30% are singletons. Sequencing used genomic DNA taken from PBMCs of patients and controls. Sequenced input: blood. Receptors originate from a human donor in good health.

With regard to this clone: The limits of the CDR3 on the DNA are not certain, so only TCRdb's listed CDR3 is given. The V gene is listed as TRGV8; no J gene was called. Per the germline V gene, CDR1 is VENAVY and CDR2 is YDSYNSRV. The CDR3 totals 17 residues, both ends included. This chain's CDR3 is CATWDKGGNSLAVEQHF.

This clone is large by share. Here the CDR3 reads CAAWDFGTTGWFKIF. CDR3 nucleotide sequence: TGTGCTGCGTGGGATTTCGGGACCACTGGTTGGTTCAAGATATTT. The chain joins TRGV10 to TRGJP1. The J gene was not available in TCRdb and was assigned here by matching the DNA to germline segments. TRGV10 is treated as an ORF (open reading frame) with a function not yet certain. This CDR3 has 15 residues. Trimming took 8 bases from V and 2 from J; bases not matched to a gene: 9.

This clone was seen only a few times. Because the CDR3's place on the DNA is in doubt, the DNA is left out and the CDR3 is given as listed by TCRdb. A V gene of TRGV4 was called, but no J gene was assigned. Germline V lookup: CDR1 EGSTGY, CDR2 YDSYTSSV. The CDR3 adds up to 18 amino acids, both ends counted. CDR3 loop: CATWDGLIRNSLAVEQHF.

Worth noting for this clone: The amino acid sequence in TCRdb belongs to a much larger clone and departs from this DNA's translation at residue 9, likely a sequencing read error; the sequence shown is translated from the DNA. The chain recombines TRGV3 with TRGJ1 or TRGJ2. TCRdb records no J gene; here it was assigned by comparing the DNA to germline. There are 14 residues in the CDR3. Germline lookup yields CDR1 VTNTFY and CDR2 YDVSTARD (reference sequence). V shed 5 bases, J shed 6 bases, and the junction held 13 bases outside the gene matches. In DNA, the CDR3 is TGTGCCACCTGGGTCAAGAAGAGGTGTTATAAGAAACTCTTT. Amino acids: CATWVKKRCYKKLF.

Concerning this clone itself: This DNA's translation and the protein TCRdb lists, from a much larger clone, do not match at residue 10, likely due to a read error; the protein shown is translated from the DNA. The CDR3 coding sequence is TGTGCCACCTGGGACAGGTCCTCTTATAATAAACTCTTT. This codes for CATWDRSSYNKLF. The J gene was not called, though the V gene is TRGV3. Looked up from germline, CDR1 is VTNTFY and CDR2 is YDVSTARD (reference sequence). The CDR3 extends over 13 amino acids.

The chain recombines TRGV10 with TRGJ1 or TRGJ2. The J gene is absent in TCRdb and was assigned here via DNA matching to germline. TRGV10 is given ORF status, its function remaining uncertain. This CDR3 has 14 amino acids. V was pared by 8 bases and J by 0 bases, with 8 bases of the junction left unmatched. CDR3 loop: CAAWEILNYYKKLF. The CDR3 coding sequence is TGTGCTGCGTGGGAAATATTGAATTATTATAAGAAACTCTTT.

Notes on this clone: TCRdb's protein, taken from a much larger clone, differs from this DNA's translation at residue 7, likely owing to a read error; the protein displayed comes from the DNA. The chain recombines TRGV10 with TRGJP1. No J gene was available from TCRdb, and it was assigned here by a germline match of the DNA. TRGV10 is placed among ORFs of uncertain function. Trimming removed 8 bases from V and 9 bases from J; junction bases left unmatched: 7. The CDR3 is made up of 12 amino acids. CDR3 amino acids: CAAWDSSWFKIF. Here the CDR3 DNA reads TGTGCTGCGTGGGATTCTAGTTGGTTCAAGATATTT.

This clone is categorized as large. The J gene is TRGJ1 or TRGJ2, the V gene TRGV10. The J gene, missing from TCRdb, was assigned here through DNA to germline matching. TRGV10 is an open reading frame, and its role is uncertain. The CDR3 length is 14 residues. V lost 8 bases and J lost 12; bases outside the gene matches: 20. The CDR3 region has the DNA TGTGCTGCGTGGGATTATAACGGCGAATACGGGAAACTCTTT. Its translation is CAAWDYNGEYGKLF.

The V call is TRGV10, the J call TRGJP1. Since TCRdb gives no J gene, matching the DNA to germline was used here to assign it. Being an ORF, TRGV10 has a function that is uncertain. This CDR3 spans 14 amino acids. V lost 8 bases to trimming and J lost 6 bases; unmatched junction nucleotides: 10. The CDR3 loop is CAAWVIRAGWFKIF. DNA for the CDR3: TGTGCTGCGTGGGTTATAAGGGCTGGTTGGTTCAAGATATTT.

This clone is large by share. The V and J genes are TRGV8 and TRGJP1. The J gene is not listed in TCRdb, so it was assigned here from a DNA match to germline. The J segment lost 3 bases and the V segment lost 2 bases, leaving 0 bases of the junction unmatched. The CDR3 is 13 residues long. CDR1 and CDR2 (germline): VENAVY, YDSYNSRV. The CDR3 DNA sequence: TGTGCCACCTGGGATACCACTGGTTGGTTCAAGATATTT. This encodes CATWDTTGWFKIF.

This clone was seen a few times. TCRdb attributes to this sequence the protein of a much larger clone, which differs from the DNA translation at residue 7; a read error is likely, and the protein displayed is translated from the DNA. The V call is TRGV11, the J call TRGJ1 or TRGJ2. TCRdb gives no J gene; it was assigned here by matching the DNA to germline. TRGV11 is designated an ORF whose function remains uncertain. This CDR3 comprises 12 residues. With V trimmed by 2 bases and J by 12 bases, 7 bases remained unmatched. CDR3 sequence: CACWIRLLRKLF. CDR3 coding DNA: TGTGCCTGCTGGATTAGGCTCCTCCGGAAACTCTTT.

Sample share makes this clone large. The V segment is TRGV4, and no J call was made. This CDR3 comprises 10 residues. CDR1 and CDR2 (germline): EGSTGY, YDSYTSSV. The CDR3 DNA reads TGTGCCACCTGGGATGGGCACAAACTCTTT. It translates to CATWDGHKLF.

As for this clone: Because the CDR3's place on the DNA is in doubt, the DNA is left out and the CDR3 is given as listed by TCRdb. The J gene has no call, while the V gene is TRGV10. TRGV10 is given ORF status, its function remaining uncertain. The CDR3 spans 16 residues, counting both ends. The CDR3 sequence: CAAWDHHPTLAVEQHF.

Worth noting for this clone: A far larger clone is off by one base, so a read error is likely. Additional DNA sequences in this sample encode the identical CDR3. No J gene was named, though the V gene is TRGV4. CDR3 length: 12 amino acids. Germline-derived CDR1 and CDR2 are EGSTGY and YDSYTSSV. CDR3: CATWDGPYKKLF. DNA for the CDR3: TGTGCCACCTGGGATGGCCCTTATAAGAAACTTTTT.

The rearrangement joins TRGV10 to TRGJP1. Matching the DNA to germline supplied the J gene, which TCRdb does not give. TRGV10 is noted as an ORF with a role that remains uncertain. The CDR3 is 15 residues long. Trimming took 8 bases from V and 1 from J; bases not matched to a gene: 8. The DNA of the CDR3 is TGTGCTGCGTGGGATGGAATTACCACTGGTTGGTTCAAGATATTT. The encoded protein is CAAWDGITTGWFKIF.